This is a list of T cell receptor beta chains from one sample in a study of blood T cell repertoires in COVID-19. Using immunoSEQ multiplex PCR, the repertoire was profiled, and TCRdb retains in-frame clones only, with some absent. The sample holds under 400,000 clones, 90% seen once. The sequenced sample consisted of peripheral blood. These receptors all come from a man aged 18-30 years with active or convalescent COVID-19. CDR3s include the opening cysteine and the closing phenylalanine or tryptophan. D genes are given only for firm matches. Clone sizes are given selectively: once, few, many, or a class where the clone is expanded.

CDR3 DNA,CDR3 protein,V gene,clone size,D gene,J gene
TGTGCCAGCAGCCTGGACAGGGGAAGCAATCAGCCCCAGCATTTT,CASSLDRGSNQPQHF,TRBV6-5,once,TRBD1,TRBJ1-5
TGTGCCAGCAGTGACTTGCAGGGGAACGGCTACACCTTC,CASSDLQGNGYTF,TRBV6-4,-,-,TRBJ1-2
TGCGCCAGTTCCTCAACCGGGCTAGCGGGAGGGCCAGATACGCAGTATTTT,CASSSTGLAGGPDTQYF,TRBV4-3,-,TRBD2,TRBJ2-3
TGTGCCAGCAGCTTACTACAGGGGGTGTATGAGCAGTTCTTC,CASSLLQGVYEQFF,TRBV11-2,-,TRBD1,TRBJ2-1
TGCAGCGTTGCTCGACAGCGGGGGAACACTGAAGCTTTCTTT,CSVARQRGNTEAFF,TRBV29-1,-,-,TRBJ1-1
TGTGCCAGCTCACAGGAGGGGGCGACTAATTCACCCCTCCACTTT,CASSQEGATNSPLHF,TRBV18,-,TRBD1,TRBJ1-6
TGTGCCAGCAGTTACCTAAGTCAGGGTGAAAACTACGAGCAGTACTTC,CASSYLSQGENYEQYF,TRBV6-5,-,-,TRBJ2-7
TGTGCCAGCAGCGTTTCACTAGCGGACTACAATGAGCAGTTCTTC,CASSVSLADYNEQFF,TRBV9,once,TRBD2,TRBJ2-1
TGTGCCAGCAGTTTCCGGAGCAAAGAGACCCAGTACTTC,CASSFRSKETQYF,TRBV12-3/TRBV12-4,-,-,TRBJ2-5
TGTGCCAGCAGTTCTCCGCCCGGGACAGTGAACACTGAAGCTTTCTTT,CASSSPPGTVNTEAFF,TRBV28,once,TRBD1,TRBJ1-1
TGCGCCAGCAGCCAACGACAGAACACCGGGGAGCTGTTTTTT,CASSQRQNTGELFF,TRBV5-1,-,-,TRBJ2-2
TGTGCCAGCAGTGTAGGGGGGGGACTGATTGGCAATCAGCCCCAGCATTTT,CASSVGGGLIGNQPQHF,TRBV6-1,-,-,TRBJ1-5
TGTGCCAGCAGCGTAGATGGGGCTCTGACTGAAGCTTTCTTT,CASSVDGALTEAFF,TRBV9,-,-,TRBJ1-1
TGTGCCAGCAGTGGAGACAGAAGACTTACTGAAGCTTTCTTT,CASSGDRRLTEAFF,TRBV28,once,-,TRBJ1-1
TGTGCCAGCAGTTACGGGGGCTTTGGACGAGGTAGCGGGGAGCTGTTTTTT,CASSYGGFGRGSGELFF,TRBV6-2/TRBV6-3,-,-,TRBJ2-2
TGCGCCAGCAGCGCGACAGGGTCAGCCTCTGGAAACACCATATATTTT,CASSATGSASGNTIYF,TRBV5-1,once,TRBD1,TRBJ1-3
TGTGCCAGCAGTTTATCCGTCAATCAGCCCCAGCATTTT,CASSLSVNQPQHF,TRBV27,-,-,TRBJ1-5
TGCGCCAGCAGCTTGGACTTCTCTGGGGCCAACGTCCTGACTTTC,CASSLDFSGANVLTF,TRBV5-1,once,-,TRBJ2-6
TGTGCCACCAGCAGAGAGCGGGGGGAATACAATGAGCAGTTCTTC,CATSRERGEYNEQFF,TRBV15,-,TRBD2,TRBJ2-1
TGTGCTAGCAGCCCCGGGACAGGCACAGATACGCAGTATTTT,CASSPGTGTDTQYF,TRBV7-7,-,TRBD1,TRBJ2-3
TGTGCCAGCTCCTCCATTCAGGGGGCGGGAGAAAAACTGTTTTTT,CASSSIQGAGEKLFF,TRBV27,-,TRBD1,TRBJ1-4
TGTGCCAGCAGCCGGGGACAGGGTACGGATGGCTACACCTTC,CASSRGQGTDGYTF,TRBV5-6,-,TRBD1,TRBJ1-2
TGTGCCACCAGTGAAGCAGGGGACACTGAAGCTTTCTTT,CATSEAGDTEAFF,TRBV24-1,-,-,TRBJ1-1
TGTGCCAGCAGCTGGACAGGTTTCGTAGGTATTCAGTACTTC,CASSWTGFVGIQYF,TRBV7-8,-,TRBD1,TRBJ2-4
TGTGCGGGGGGGTACCTCTACGAGCAGTACTTC,CAGGYLYEQYF,TRBV20-1,-,TRBD2,TRBJ2-7
TGTGCCAGCAGCAAAAGTAATAGGGCAGGGGAGACCCTGAACACTGAAGCTTTCTTT,CASSKSNRAGETLNTEAFF,TRBV21-1,once,-,TRBJ1-1
TGTGCCAGCAGCCAAGAAGAGGGAGACAGGGGGATTATGAACACTGAAGCTTTCTTT,CASSQEEGDRGIMNTEAFF,TRBV14,-,TRBD1,TRBJ1-1
TGTGCCAGCAGCGCCGAACCGGACAGGGGGTATGGCTACACCTTC,CASSAEPDRGYGYTF,TRBV11-1,once,TRBD1,TRBJ1-2
TGTGCCAGCAGCTCACAGGGGACGGAGACCCAGTACTTC,CASSSQGTETQYF,TRBV7-3,-,TRBD1,TRBJ2-5
TGCAGTGCCCCACTCCGGGGCTACACCTTC,CSAPLRGYTF,TRBV20-1,few,-,TRBJ1-2
TGTGCCAGCAGTCCCGGGACAGGGTATAGAGCTTTCTTT,CASSPGTGYRAFF,TRBV2,-,TRBD1,TRBJ1-1
TGCAGTGCTAGTATAGGGGCTAATGAAAAACTGTTTTTT,CSASIGANEKLFF,TRBV20-1,once,-,TRBJ1-4
TGTGCCAGCAGTCAAGAGGTTGGGAGTTCGGGCTACGAGCAGTACTTC,CASSQEVGSSGYEQYF,TRBV25-1,-,-,TRBJ2-7
TGTGCCAGTATTGCGACGCCCTCGGGAGACACTGAAGCTTTCTTT,CASIATPSGDTEAFF,TRBV19,-,-,TRBJ1-1
TGTGCCAGCGTCCGGGACAGGGGGGGATATGGCTACACCTTC,CASVRDRGGYGYTF,TRBV7-2,-,TRBD1,TRBJ1-2
TGTGCCAGCAGGAAAGGAGTCCACAATGAGCAGTTCTTC,CASRKGVHNEQFF,TRBV27,-,-,TRBJ2-1
TGTGCCAGCAGTTACGGGACTAGCGGCTACGAGCAGTACTTC,CASSYGTSGYEQYF,TRBV6-2/TRBV6-3,many,TRBD2,TRBJ2-7
TGTGCCAGCAGCAATGAAGTAGGACTAGCGGGTCTCCACAATGAGCAGTTCTTC,CASSNEVGLAGLHNEQFF,TRBV21-1,-,-,TRBJ2-1
TGTGCCAGCAGTTACAAGAGGGTGAACACTGAAGCTTTCTTT,CASSYKRVNTEAFF,TRBV6-5,once,-,TRBJ1-1
TGTGCCAGCAGCTTAGAAGCCGGGAATGAGCAGTTCTTC,CASSLEAGNEQFF,TRBV11-1,-,-,TRBJ2-1
TGCGCCAGCAGCCAAGCCTCCCCTAGCGGGCCTTCCTACGAGCAGTACTTC,CASSQASPSGPSYEQYF,TRBV4-3,-,TRBD2,TRBJ2-7
TGTGCCAGCAGCCCAGGACAGGGGGCGATAGGCTACACCTTC,CASSPGQGAIGYTF,TRBV9,-,TRBD1,TRBJ1-2
TGCGCCAGCAGCTTTAGACAACCCCAACGACAGGGGACCTACAATGAGCAGTTCTTC,CASSFRQPQRQGTYNEQFF,TRBV5-1,-,TRBD1,TRBJ2-1
TGTGCCAGCAGCCCGAGGACAGGCTTTAGCTCCTATAATTCACCCCTCCACTTT,CASSPRTGFSSYNSPLHF,TRBV7-2,-,TRBD1,TRBJ1-6
TGTGCCAGCAGCTTGACCGACAGGGTAGATGGCTACACCTTC,CASSLTDRVDGYTF,TRBV5-6,-,TRBD1,TRBJ1-2
TGTGCCAGCAGCTCAAGGACTAGCGGGAATTTTGAGCAGTTCTTC,CASSSRTSGNFEQFF,TRBV7-2,once,TRBD2,TRBJ2-1
TGTGCCAGCAGCGCCGGACTGGTCTTGGAGACCCAGTACTTC,CASSAGLVLETQYF,TRBV9,-,-,TRBJ2-5
TGTGCCAGCAGTTACTCGGACAGGGGGGGACAGCCCCAGCATTTT,CASSYSDRGGQPQHF,TRBV6-2/TRBV6-3,-,TRBD1,TRBJ1-5
TGCGCCAGCAGCCAAGACGTACAGGGGTACGAGCAGTACTTC,CASSQDVQGYEQYF,TRBV4-3,-,TRBD1,TRBJ2-7
TGTGCCAGCAGCCCCACCGGGACATCGACCACAGATACGCAGTATTTT,CASSPTGTSTTDTQYF,TRBV9,-,-,TRBJ2-3
TGTGCCAGCAGCCTTGCGGGAGGGCCAGACGAGCAGTACTTC,CASSLAGGPDEQYF,TRBV14,-,TRBD2,TRBJ2-7
TGTGCCAGCAGTACTTGGACTGGCACAGATACGCAGTATTTT,CASSTWTGTDTQYF,TRBV6-2/TRBV6-3,-,-,TRBJ2-3
TGTGCCAGCAGTCCGAGGACAGGGACATTTGTAGAAAAACTGTTTTTT,CASSPRTGTFVEKLFF,TRBV28,few,TRBD1,TRBJ1-4